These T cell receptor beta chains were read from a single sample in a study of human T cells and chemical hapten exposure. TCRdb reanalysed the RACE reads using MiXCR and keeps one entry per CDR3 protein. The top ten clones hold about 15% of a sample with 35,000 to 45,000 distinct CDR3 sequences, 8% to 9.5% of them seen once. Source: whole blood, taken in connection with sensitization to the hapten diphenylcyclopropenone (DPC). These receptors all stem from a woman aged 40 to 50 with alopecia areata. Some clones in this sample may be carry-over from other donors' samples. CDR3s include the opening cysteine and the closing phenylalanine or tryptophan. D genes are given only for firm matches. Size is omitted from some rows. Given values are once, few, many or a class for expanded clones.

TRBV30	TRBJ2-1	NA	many	TGTGCCTGGAGTGTACGGGTATCCTACAATGAGCAGTTCTTC	CAWSVRVSYNEQFF
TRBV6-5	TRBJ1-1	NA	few	TGTGCCAGCAGCCCCGACCTTTCAGGAGCTTTCTTT	CASSPDLSGAFF
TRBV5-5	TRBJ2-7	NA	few	TGTGCCAGCAGCTTGGCAGGTCCCTACGAGCAGTACTTC	CASSLAGPYEQYF
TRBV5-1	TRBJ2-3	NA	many	TGCGCCAGCAGCTTGGATAGAGATACGCAGTATTTT	CASSLDRDTQYF
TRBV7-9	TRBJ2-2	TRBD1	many	TGTGCCAGCAGCCGAGGGACAGGGGGCCCGGACACCGGGGAGCTGTTTTTT	CASSRGTGGPDTGELFF
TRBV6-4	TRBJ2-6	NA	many	TGTGCCAGCAGCTCGACTGGGGATGGGGCCAACGTCCTGACTTTC	CASSSTGDGANVLTF
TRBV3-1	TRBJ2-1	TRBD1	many	TGTGCCAGCAGCGAACTCCGGACAGGGAAAATCTTC	CASSELRTGKIF
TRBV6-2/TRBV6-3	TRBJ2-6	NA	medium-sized	TGTGCCAGCAGTTCCGATTCTGGGGCCAACGTCCTGACTTTC	CASSSDSGANVLTF
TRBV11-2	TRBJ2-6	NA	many	TGTGCCAGCAGAGGGGGGGCTGCTGGGGCCAACGTCCTGACTTTC	CASRGGAAGANVLTF
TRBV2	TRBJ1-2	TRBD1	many	TGTGCCAGCAGCGCTGACAGGGTCTACGGCTACACCTTC	CASSADRVYGYTF
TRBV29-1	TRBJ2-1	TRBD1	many	TGCAGCGTTGGTGTTGGGACAGGGAGTAGCAATGAGCAGTTCTTC	CSVGVGTGSSNEQFF
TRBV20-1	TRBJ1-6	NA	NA	TGCAGTGCCTCCACCAGCTCCTATAATTCACCCCTCCACTTT	CSASTSSYNSPLHF
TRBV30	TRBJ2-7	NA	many	TGTGCCTGGGGAGCTATAGGCGAGCAGTACTTC	CAWGAIGEQYF
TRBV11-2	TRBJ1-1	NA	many	TGTGCCAGCAGCTTAGTAGGGACAACTTCAGTACCTTTCTTT	CASSLVGTTSVPFF
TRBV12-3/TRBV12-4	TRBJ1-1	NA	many	TGTGCCAGCAGCCCTCAGAATATGAACACTGAAGCTTTCTTT	CASSPQNMNTEAFF